Below, 2 T cell receptor beta chains from the same sample are listed, as sequenced in a study of blood T cell repertoires in COVID-19. Assay: immunoSEQ multiplex PCR; the TCRdb copy retains only in-frame clones and omits some. The repertoire includes 230,000 or so clones, 84% of them detected once, and over 1.2% sits in the top ten. Sequencing input: peripheral blood. The source of these receptors is a woman aged 40 to 55 who had recovered from COVID-19.

V is TRBV28 and J is TRBJ1-2; D not resolved. The CDR3 extends over 14 amino acids. Germline CDR1 MDHEN, CDR2 SYDVKM. V was clipped by 1 base and J by 4 bases, with 10 bases between them. CDR3 in amino acids: CASSLLEGIYGYTF. The CDR3, as DNA: TGTGCCAGCAGTTTATTAGAGGGAATCTATGGCTACACCTTC.

This clone was found a few times. This chain connects TRBV7-2 to TRBJ1-1; D unresolved. The CDR3 is made up of 13 amino acids. The germline V gene encodes CDR1 SGHTA and CDR2 FQGNSA. Trimming left V 7 bases short and J 3 bases short, with 12 bases between. The CDR3, as DNA: TGTGCCAGCACCCTATCTTCCGACACTGAAGCTTTCTTT. Encoded protein: CASTLSSDTEAFF.